This TCR beta chain was found in a study of beta chain features in type 1 diabetes. Study-wide background: Regarding age, gender and cell yields, patients proved similar to healthy donors.

Investigators reverse transcribed all isolated RNA, so they sequenced expressed TCRB transcripts. Deep immunoSEQ sequencing covered naive, central memory and regulatory T cell samples. Profiling relied on immunoSEQ multiplex PCR, and the TCRdb table lists in-frame clones only, not all of them. The table lists a few hundred thousand clones, over 9.5% of them singletons, with 0.008% to 0.011% in the top ten. Study-level results: In every one of the four CD4+ subsets, TCRB CDR3s were moderately but significantly shorter in Type 1 diabetes patients.

This clone turned up a few times. What it recognizes is unknown. CDR3 length: 14 residues. From germline, CDR1 is ENHRY and CDR2 SYGVKD. Trimming took 6 bases from V and 1 from J, leaving 7 bases between them. CD45RO/CCR7/CD25/CD127/CD95/CD27 staining was used to isolate CD4+ naive, central memory, regulatory and stem cell-like memory cells by sorting. This sequence originates from a woman aged 18-29 years with type 1 diabetes. The chain is built from TRBV10-3 and TRBJ2-6, with D unresolved. The specimen was naive CD4+ T cells from blood. The CDR3 sequence is CAIRLASGANVLTF. CDR3 DNA: TGTGCCATCAGGTTGGCATCTGGGGCCAACGTCCTGACTTTC.